This T cell receptor (beta chain) was observed in a study of metastatic and nonmetastatic thyroid tumors. Study as a whole: Blood and tumor or nodule tissue repertoires from malignant and benign thyroid patients were compared.

Every patient was untreated before thyroid surgery. Under the authors' procedure: Researchers built a distant-metastasis classifier for papillary thyroid cancer that drew on CDR3 differences across clinicopathological groups. MiXCR reprocessed the PCR reads for TCRdb. The V and J calls and clone size are TCRdb's, not the authors'. The table has about 24,000 clones, 22% seen once. CDR3 length: 16 amino acids. Germline assignment: CDR1 SGHAT and CDR2 FQNNGV. V was trimmed by 1 base and J by 0 bases, leaving 13 bases between them. Sequenced sample: blood. This TCR was recovered from a female donor with papillary thyroid cancer or a benign thyroid nodule (not recorded which). Some clones in this sample may be carry-over from other donors' samples. This chain links TRBV11-2 with TRBJ2-7, with D hard to call. The CDR3 is CASSLGLGPSSYEQYF. DNA for the CDR3: TGTGCCAGCAGCTTAGGCCTAGGCCCGAGCTCCTACGAGCAGTACTTC. The full variable domain, completed using reference TRBV11-2 and TRBJ2-7, is EAGVAQSPRYKIIEKRQSVAFWCNPISGHATLYWYQQILGQGPKLLIQFQNNGVVDDSQLPKDRFSAERLKGVDSTLKIQPAKLEDSAVYLCASSLGLGPSSYEQYFGPGTRLTVT.